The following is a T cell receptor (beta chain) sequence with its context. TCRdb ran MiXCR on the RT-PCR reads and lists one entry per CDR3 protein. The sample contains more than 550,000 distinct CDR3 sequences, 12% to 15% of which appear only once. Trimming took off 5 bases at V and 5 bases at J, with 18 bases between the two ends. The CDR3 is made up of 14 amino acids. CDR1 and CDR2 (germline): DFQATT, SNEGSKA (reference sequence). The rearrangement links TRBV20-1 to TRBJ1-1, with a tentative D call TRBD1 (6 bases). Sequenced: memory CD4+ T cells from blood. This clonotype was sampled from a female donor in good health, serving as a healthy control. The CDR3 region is CSAWGTPTETEAFF. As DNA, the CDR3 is TGCAGTGCTTGGGGGACACCTACAGAGACTGAAGCTTTCTTT.